The rows below give T cell receptor beta chains drawn from one sample of a study of blood T cell repertoires in COVID-19. The protocol was immunoSEQ multiplex PCR, while the TCRdb copy is restricted to in-frame clones and leaves out a portion. The sample has 250,000 to 300,000 clones; around four fifths are singletons. The sequenced material came from PBMCs or T cells enriched from blood (not recorded which). Receptors originate from a man aged 25-45 years with acute COVID-19. The CDR3 runs from the conserved cysteine through the conserved F or W. Each record gives: CDR3 protein, CDR3 DNA, J gene, clone size, V gene, D gene. D genes are given only for firm matches. Where a row states a size, it is once, few, many or the class of an expanded clone; other rows omit it.

CASSPLTNEKLFF,TGTGCCAGCAGTCCCCTAACTAATGAAAAACTGTTTTTT,TRBJ1-4,once,TRBV27,.
CASSLGRLAGELFF,TGCGCCAGCAGCTTGGGCAGGTTAGCCGGGGAGCTGTTTTTT,TRBJ2-2,.,TRBV5-1,.
CASSYSPRGGYTF,TGTGCCAGCAGTTACTCCCCCCGGGGTGGCTACACCTTC,TRBJ1-2,many,TRBV6-5,.
CATSSAAREQFF,TGTGCCACCAGCAGTGCCGCCCGGGAGCAGTTCTTC,TRBJ2-1,.,TRBV15,.
CASSLQGATGELFF,TGCGCCAGCAGCCTACAGGGAGCCACCGGGGAGCTGTTTTTT,TRBJ2-2,.,TRBV10-1,.
CASSIEWQRGGRGAYF,TGTGCCAGTAGTATAGAATGGCAGCGGGGGGGCCGGGGTGCGTATTTT,TRBJ2-3,.,TRBV19,TRBD2
CASSRPWTSGANEQFF,TGTGCCAGCAGTCGCCCCTGGACTAGCGGGGCCAATGAGCAGTTCTTC,TRBJ2-1,.,TRBV27,TRBD2
CASSLATGSGYTF,TGCGCCAGCAGCTTGGCGACGGGAAGCGGCTACACCTTC,TRBJ1-2,.,TRBV5-1,.
CAWTGHYGYTF,TGTGCCTGGACAGGGCACTATGGCTACACCTTC,TRBJ1-2,.,TRBV30,.
CASSQPKNSGANVLTF,TGTGCCAGCAGCCAACCTAAAAATTCTGGGGCCAACGTCCTGACTTTC,TRBJ2-6,.,TRBV3-1/TRBV3-2,.
CASSAPRQGMRYTF,TGTGCCAGCAGCGCCCCCCGACAGGGGATGCGCTACACCTTC,TRBJ1-2,.,TRBV7-2,TRBD1
CAGRTGATEAFF,TGTGCCGGTCGAACAGGGGCCACTGAAGCTTTCTTT,TRBJ1-1,.,TRBV30,TRBD1
CASSPRGQGTAGNTIYF,TGTGCCAGCAGTCCACGTGGACAGGGAACAGCTGGAAACACCATATATTTT,TRBJ1-3,few,TRBV6-6,TRBD1
CASSDSVAVSGNTIYF,TGTGCCAGCAGTGACTCCGTGGCGGTCTCTGGAAACACCATATATTTT,TRBJ1-3,.,TRBV6-4,.
CASSHGNSGTQYF,TGTGCCAGCAGCCACGGAAATTCGGGGACCCAGTACTTC,TRBJ2-5,few,TRBV7-8,.
CAHSGNYNEQFF,TGTGCCCATAGCGGGAACTACAATGAGCAGTTCTTC,TRBJ2-1,few,TRBV30,TRBD2
CASSITSGEASGELFF,TGTGCCAGCAGCATCACTAGCGGGGAGGCGAGCGGGGAGCTGTTTTTT,TRBJ2-2,.,TRBV9,TRBD2
CASSLAGTGAPQYGYTF,TGTGCCAGCAGCTTAGCGGGGACAGGGGCGCCTCAATATGGCTACACCTTC,TRBJ1-2,once,TRBV7-8,TRBD1
CASSESGMKWLFF,TGTGCCAGCAGTGAATCAGGGATGAAATGGCTGTTTTTT,TRBJ2-2,.,TRBV6-1,.
CASRLQGDTEAFF,TGTGCCAGCAGACTACAGGGGGACACTGAAGCTTTCTTT,TRBJ1-1,once,TRBV12-3/TRBV12-4,TRBD1
CASSLDLIGNTIYF,TGTGCCAGCAGCTTAGACTTAATTGGAAACACCATATATTTT,TRBJ1-3,.,TRBV28,.
CASSLGGNNQPQHF,TGTGCCAGCAGCTTGGGCGGAAACAATCAGCCCCAGCATTTT,TRBJ1-5,.,TRBV5-1,.
CASSIGTGQGRGYTF,TGTGCCAGTAGTATAGGTACCGGACAGGGCCGGGGCTACACCTTC,TRBJ1-2,.,TRBV19,TRBD1
CASSMIGFGNQPQHF,TGTGCCAGTAGTATGATCGGTTTCGGCAATCAGCCCCAGCATTTT,TRBJ1-5,.,TRBV19,.
CASSRQGQNTEAFF,TGTGCCAGCAGCCGACAGGGGCAAAACACTGAAGCTTTCTTT,TRBJ1-1,.,TRBV11-3,TRBD1
CASSPWRETSPGTGELFF,TGTGCCAGCAGCCCTTGGAGGGAAACTAGCCCTGGCACCGGGGAGCTGTTTTTT,TRBJ2-2,.,TRBV11-3,.
CASLPAGADSNYGYTF,TGTGCCAGCCTCCCCGCTGGGGCCGATTCTAACTATGGCTACACCTTC,TRBJ1-2,.,TRBV28,.
CASSLGLPVTGELFF,TGCGCCAGCAGCTTAGGACTACCCGTAACCGGGGAGCTGTTTTTT,TRBJ2-2,.,TRBV5-1,.
CASSSTGNYGYTF,TGCGCCAGCAGCTCGACAGGGAACTATGGCTACACCTTC,TRBJ1-2,.,TRBV5-1,TRBD1
CASSFNSNYGYTF,TGTGCCAGCAGTTTTAACAGTAACTATGGCTACACCTTC,TRBJ1-2,.,TRBV28,.
CASSLRGIDEQFF,TGTGCCAGCAGCTTAAGGGGGATCGATGAGCAGTTCTTC,TRBJ2-1,many,TRBV7-9,.
CASSAREGGLYTEAFF,TGTGCCAGCAGCGCCCGGGAGGGCGGATTATACACTGAAGCTTTCTTT,TRBJ1-1,.,TRBV11-1,.
CASSPPRGANTEAFF,TGTGCCAGCAGCCCCCCGCGGGGGGCGAACACTGAAGCTTTCTTT,TRBJ1-1,.,TRBV7-9,.
CATSIPTGSNEKLFF,TGTGCCACCAGCATACCGACAGGGAGTAATGAAAAACTGTTTTTT,TRBJ1-4,few,TRBV15,TRBD1
CASSAKLGGGLNEQFF,TGTGCCAGTAGTGCCAAACTAGGGGGGGGGTTGAATGAGCAGTTCTTC,TRBJ2-1,.,TRBV19,.
CASSTIRGSANYGYTF,TGTGCCAGCAGCACCATCAGGGGCTCCGCTAACTATGGCTACACCTTC,TRBJ1-2,few,TRBV7-2,.
CASSPITNTGELFF,TGTGCCAGCAGTCCTATAACGAACACCGGGGAGCTGTTTTTT,TRBJ2-2,.,TRBV27,.
CATINSGRWTEAFF,TGTGCCACTATAAATTCGGGTAGATGGACTGAAGCTTTCTTT,TRBJ1-1,.,TRBV3-1/TRBV3-2,.
CASSPRTGGRVGYTF,TGTGCCAGCAGCCCGAGAACAGGGGGACGGGTCGGCTACACCTTC,TRBJ1-2,.,TRBV27,TRBD1
CASSPGLGNEQFF,TGTGCCAGCAGTCCAGGTCTGGGCAATGAGCAGTTCTTC,TRBJ2-1,.,TRBV7-9,.
CASRIDSGNTEAFF,TGTGCCAGCAGGATAGATTCGGGGAACACTGAAGCTTTCTTT,TRBJ1-1,.,TRBV2,.
CASKGTPTNEKLFF,TGTGCCAGTAAAGGGACACCAACTAATGAAAAACTGTTTTTT,TRBJ1-4,.,TRBV5-1,.
CASSPQGGSEAFF,TGTGCCAGCAGTCCCCAAGGGGGCTCTGAAGCTTTCTTT,TRBJ1-1,.,TRBV27,TRBD1
CASSRGQGYGYTF,TGTGCCAGCAGCAGGGGACAGGGTTATGGCTACACCTTC,TRBJ1-2,.,TRBV7-9,TRBD1